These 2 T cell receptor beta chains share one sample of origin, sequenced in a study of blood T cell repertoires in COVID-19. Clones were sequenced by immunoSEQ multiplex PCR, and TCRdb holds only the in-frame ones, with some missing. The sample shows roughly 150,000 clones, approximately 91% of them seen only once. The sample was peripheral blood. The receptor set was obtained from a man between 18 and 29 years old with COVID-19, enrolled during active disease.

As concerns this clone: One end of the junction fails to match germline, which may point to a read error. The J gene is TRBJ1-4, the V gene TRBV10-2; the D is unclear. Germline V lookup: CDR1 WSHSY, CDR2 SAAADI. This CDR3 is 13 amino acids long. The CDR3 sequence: CASSAGNGEKLLF. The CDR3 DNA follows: TGCGCCAGCAGTGCGGGTAACGGTGAAAAACTGCTTTTT.

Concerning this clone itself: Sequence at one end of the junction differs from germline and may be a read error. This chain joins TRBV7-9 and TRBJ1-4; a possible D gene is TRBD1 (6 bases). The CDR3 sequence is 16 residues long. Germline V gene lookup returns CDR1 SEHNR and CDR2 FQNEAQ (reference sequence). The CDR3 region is CASSLGWDNENEKLLF. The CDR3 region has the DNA TGTGCCAGCAGCTTAGGGTGGGACAACGAAAATGAAAAACTGCTTTTT.